One and the same sample provided the 5 T cell receptor beta chains below, sequenced in a study of cytomegalovirus exposure and HLA in healthy donors. The PCR had 60 Vbeta and 13 Jbeta primers. Using immunoSEQ multiplex PCR, the repertoire was profiled, and TCRdb retains in-frame clones only, with some absent. Its clone listing holds about 160,000 clones. What was sequenced was PBMCs. All receptors derive from a woman aged 60 to 75 in good health and CMV-seronegative.

The chain recombines TRBV7-2 with TRBJ1-2, with 7 bases identical to TRBD1. In germline, CDR1 is SGHTA, CDR2 FQGNSA. V trimming: 7 bases; J trimming: 6 bases; junction bases outside the gene matches: 8. This CDR3 has 13 residues. In nucleotides, the CDR3 is TGTGCCAGCACCTTGGACAGGCGGGATGGCTACACCTTC. Protein product: CASTLDRRDGYTF. Full variable domain (remainder filled in from reference TRBV7-2 and TRBJ1-2): GAGVSQSPSNKVTEKGKDVELRCDPISGHTALYWYRQSLGQGLEFLIYFQGNSAPDKSGLPSDRFSAERTGGSVSTLTIQRTQQEDSAVYLCASTLDRRDGYTFGSGTRLTVV.

This sequence joins TRBV6-5 and TRBJ2-2; 9 nucleotides match TRBD1. V shed 2 bases and J 6 bases; nucleotides not matched to a gene: 4. Germline V gene data show CDR1 as MNHEY and CDR2 as SVGAGI. The CDR3 contains 15 residues. CDR3 DNA: TGTGCCAGCAGTTACGACAGGGGGGTAGCCGGGGAGCTGTTTTTT. Protein sequence: CASSYDRGVAGELFF.

This chain links TRBV19 with TRBJ2-7, with 10 bases matching TRBD1. V shed 7 bases and J 3 bases; nucleotides not matched to a gene: 9. From germline, CDR1 is LNHDA and CDR2 SQIVND (reference sequence). This CDR3 is built from 15 residues. CDR3 residues: CASTSQGQGFYEQYF. As DNA, the CDR3 is TGTGCCAGTACCTCACAGGGACAGGGGTTCTACGAGCAGTACTTC.

The chain links TRBV20-1 to TRBJ2-5; a possible D gene is TRBD2 (5 bases). Germline V CDR1 and CDR2: DFQATT, SNEGSKA (reference sequence). V shed 4 bases and J shed 4 bases, with 7 bases lying between them. CDR3 length: 11 amino acids. CDR3 protein: CSATGIETQYF. The DNA of the CDR3 is TGCAGTGCTACGGGAATAGAGACCCAGTACTTC.

This chain joins TRBV7-9 and TRBJ2-2; 8 bases agree with TRBD1. The CDR3 runs 16 residues. Germline-derived CDR1 and CDR2 are SEHNR and FQNEAQ (reference sequence). Losses at the gene ends were 3 bases for V and 7 bases for J; bases not matched to a gene: 10. The DNA of the CDR3 is TGTGCCAGCAGCTTGATGTGGACAGGGCTAAACGGGGAGCTGTTTTTT. Its protein is CASSLMWTGLNGELFF.